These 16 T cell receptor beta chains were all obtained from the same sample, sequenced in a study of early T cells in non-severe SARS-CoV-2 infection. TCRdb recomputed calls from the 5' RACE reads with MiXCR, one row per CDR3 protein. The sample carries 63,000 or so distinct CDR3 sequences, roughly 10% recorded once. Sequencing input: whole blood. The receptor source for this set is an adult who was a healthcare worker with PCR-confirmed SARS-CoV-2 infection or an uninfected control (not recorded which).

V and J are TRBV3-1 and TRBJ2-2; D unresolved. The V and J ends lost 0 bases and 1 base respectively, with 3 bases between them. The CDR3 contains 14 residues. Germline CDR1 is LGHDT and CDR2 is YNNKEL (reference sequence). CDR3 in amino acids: CASSQDWNTGELFF. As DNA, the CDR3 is TGTGCCAGCAGCCAAGATTGGAACACCGGGGAGCTGTTTTTT.

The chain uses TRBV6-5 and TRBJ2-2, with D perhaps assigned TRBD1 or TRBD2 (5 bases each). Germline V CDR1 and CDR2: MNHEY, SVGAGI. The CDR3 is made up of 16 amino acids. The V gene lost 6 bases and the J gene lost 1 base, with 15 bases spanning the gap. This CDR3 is CASRPPGTVNTGELFF. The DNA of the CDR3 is TGTGCCAGCAGACCACCCGGGACGGTGAACACCGGGGAGCTGTTTTTT.

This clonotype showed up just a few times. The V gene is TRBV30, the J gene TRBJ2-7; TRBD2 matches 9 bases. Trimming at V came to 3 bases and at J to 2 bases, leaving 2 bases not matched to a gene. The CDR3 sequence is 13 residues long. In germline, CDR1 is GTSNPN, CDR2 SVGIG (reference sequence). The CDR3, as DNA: TGTGCCTGGAGACTAGCGGGCGCCTACGAGCAGTACTTC. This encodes CAWRLAGAYEQYF.

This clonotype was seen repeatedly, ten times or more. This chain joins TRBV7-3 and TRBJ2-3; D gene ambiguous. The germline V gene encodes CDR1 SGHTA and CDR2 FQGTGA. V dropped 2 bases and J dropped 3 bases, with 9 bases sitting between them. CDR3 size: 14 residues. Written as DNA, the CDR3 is TGTGCCAGCAGCTTACGACTCACAACAGATACGCAGTATTTT. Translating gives CASSLRLTTDTQYF.

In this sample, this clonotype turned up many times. The CDR3 protein is CASSESGGAENEQFF. In DNA, the CDR3 is TGTGCCAGCAGTGAAAGCGGGGGGGCGGAGAATGAGCAGTTCTTC. V gene TRBV6-4 combines with J gene TRBJ2-1; 10 bases are shared with TRBD2. V trimming: 3 bases; J trimming: 7 bases; junction bases outside the gene matches: 6. This CDR3 comprises 15 residues. Looked up from germline, CDR1 is MRHNA and CDR2 is SNTAGT.

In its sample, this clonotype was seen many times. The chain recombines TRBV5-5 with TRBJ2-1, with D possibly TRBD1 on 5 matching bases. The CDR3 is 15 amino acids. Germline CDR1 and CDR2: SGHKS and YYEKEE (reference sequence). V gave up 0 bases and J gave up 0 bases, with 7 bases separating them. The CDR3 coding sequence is TGTGCCAGCAGCTTGGAGGGGTACTCCTACAATGAGCAGTTCTTC. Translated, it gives CASSLEGYSYNEQFF. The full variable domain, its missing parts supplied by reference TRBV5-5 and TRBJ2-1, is DAGVTQSPTHLIKTRGQQVTLRCSPISGHKSVSWYQQVLGQGPQFIFQYYEKEERGRGNFPDRFSARQFPNYSSELNVNALLLGDSALYLCASSLEGYSYNEQFFGPGTRLTVL.

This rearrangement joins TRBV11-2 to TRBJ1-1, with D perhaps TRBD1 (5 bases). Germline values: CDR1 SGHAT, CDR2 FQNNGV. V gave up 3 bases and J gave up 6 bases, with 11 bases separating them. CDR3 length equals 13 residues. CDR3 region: CASSFRGEPEAFF. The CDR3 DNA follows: TGTGCCAGCAGCTTCCGAGGGGAACCTGAAGCTTTCTTT.

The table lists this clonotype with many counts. This CDR3 reads CASSLRATTNEKLFF. Here the CDR3 DNA reads TGTGCCAGCAGTCTACGGGCCACAACTAATGAAAAACTGTTTTTT. The genes are TRBV12-3 or TRBV12-4 and TRBJ1-4; D uncertain. V was clipped by 5 bases and J by 0 bases, with 10 bases between them. This CDR3 contains 15 residues.

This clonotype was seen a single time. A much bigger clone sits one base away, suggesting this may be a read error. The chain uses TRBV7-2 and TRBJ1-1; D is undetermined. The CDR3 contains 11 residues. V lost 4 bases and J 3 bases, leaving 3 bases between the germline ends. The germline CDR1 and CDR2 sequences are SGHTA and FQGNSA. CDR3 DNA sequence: TGTGCCAGCAGCTCCTACACTGAAGCTTTCTTT. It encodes CASSSYTEAFF.

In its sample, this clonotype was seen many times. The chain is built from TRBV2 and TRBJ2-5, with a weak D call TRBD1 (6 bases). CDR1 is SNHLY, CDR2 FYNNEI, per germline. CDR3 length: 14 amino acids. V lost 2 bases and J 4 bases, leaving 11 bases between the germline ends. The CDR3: CASSERQQGETQYF. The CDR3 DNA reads TGTGCCAGCAGTGAAAGGCAACAGGGAGAGACCCAGTACTTC.

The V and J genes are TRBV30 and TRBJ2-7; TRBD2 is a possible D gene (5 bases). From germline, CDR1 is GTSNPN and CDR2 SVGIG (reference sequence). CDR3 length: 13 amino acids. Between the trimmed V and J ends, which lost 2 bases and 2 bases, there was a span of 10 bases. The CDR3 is CAWSRGRPYEQYF. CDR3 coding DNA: TGTGCCTGGAGTCGAGGGCGGCCCTACGAGCAGTACTTC.

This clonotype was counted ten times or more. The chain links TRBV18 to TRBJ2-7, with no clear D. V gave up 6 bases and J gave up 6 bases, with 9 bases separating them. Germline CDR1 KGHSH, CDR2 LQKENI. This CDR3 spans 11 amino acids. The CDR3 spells CASSAGVEQYF. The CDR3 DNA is TGTGCCAGCTCGGCTGGAGTCGAGCAGTACTTC.

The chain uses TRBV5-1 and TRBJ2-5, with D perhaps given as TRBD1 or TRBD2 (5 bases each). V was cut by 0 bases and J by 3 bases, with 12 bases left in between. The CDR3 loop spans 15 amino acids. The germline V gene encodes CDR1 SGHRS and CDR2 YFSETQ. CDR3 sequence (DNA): TGCGCCAGCAGCTTGGCCGGGACCTTTGAAGAGACCCAGTACTTC. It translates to CASSLAGTFEETQYF.

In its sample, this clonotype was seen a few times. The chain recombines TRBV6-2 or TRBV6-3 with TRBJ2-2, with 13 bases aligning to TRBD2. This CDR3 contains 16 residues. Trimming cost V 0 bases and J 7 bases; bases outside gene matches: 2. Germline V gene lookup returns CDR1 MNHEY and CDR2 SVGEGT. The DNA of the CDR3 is TGTGCCAGCAGTTACTCGACTAGCGGGAGGTTCGGGGAGCTGTTTTTT. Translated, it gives CASSYSTSGRFGELFF.

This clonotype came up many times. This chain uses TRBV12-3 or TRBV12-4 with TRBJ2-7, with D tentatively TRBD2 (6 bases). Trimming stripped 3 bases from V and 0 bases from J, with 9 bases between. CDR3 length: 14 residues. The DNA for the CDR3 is TGTGCCAGCAGTTTTACCGGGAGCTCCTACGAGCAGTACTTC. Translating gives CASSFTGSSYEQYF.

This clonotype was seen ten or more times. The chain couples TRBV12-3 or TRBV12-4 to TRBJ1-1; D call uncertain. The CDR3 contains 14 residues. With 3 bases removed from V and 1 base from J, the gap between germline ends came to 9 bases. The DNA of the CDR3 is TGTGCCAGCAGTTTTAACGGGCAGAACACTGAAGCTTTCTTT. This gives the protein CASSFNGQNTEAFF.